The 10 T cell receptor beta chains below come from one sample, sequenced in a study of shared clonotypes between healthy human individuals. Some clones are missing from TCRdb's copy, which holds only in-frame ones; the method was immunoSEQ multiplex PCR. The sample lists under 600,000 clones, 60% to 80% occurring once. The sequenced material came from PBMCs. The receptors originated from a woman aged 40-49 years in good health. Some clones in this sample may be carry-over from other donors' samples.

CDR3 loop: CASSLSSGGGSTDTQYF. The CDR3 bases are TGTGCCAGCAGTTTATCATCAGGGGGCGGGAGCACAGATACGCAGTATTTT. The V and J genes are TRBV28 and TRBJ2-3; TRBD1 matches 8 bases. The CDR3 spans 17 residues. J lost 0 bases, V lost 1 base, and 6 bases had no gene match. The germline CDR1 and CDR2 sequences are MDHEN and SYDVKM.

As regards this clone: Likely a read error: the CDR3 ends without its conserved phenylalanine or tryptophan. No DNA is shown, since the ends of the CDR3 on it are uncertain; the CDR3 is the one TCRdb lists. The rearrangement joins TRBV27 to TRBJ2-7; the table's D gene call, TRBD2, was not cross checked with the DNA. Per the germline V gene, CDR1 is MNHEY and CDR2 is SMNVEV (reference sequence). The CDR3 extends over 9 residues, inclusive of both ends. The CDR3 reads CASSLATTA.

The rearrangement uses TRBV6-1 and TRBJ1-4; D possibly corresponds to TRBD1 (5 bases). CDR1 is MNHNS, CDR2 SASEGT, per germline. The CDR3 contains 15 residues. V was trimmed by 1 base and J by 8 bases, leaving 14 bases between them. The CDR3 loop is CASSEGTRVGEKLFF. The DNA for the CDR3 is TGTGCCAGCAGTGAAGGGACAAGGGTGGGGGAAAAACTGTTTTTT.

The chain is built from TRBV6-5 and TRBJ1-5; D is unresolved. V gave up 10 bases and J gave up 6 bases, with 16 bases separating them. The CDR3 is made up of 13 amino acids. CDR1 is MNHEY and CDR2 is SVGAGI in the germline V gene. CDR3 amino acids: CATTRAAGQPQHF. The CDR3 nucleotides are TGTGCCACCACCAGAGCAGCAGGTCAGCCCCAGCATTTT.

This rearrangement joins TRBV7-2 to TRBJ2-1, with TRBD2 as a possible D gene (5 bases). Germline values: CDR1 SGHTA, CDR2 FQGNSA. The V end lost 3 bases, the J end lost 6 bases, and 12 bases lay between the germline ends. This CDR3 is 14 amino acids long. CDR3 sequence: CASSFPYRGNEQFF. The CDR3 bases are TGTGCCAGCAGCTTCCCCTATCGGGGCAATGAGCAGTTCTTC.

There are a few counts of this clone. The rearrangement uses TRBV30 and TRBJ1-1; D ambiguous. The CDR3 totals 12 residues. V was cut by 2 bases and J by 1 base, with 5 bases left in between. Germline V gene lookup returns CDR1 GTSNPN and CDR2 SVGIG (reference sequence). The CDR3 loop is CAWSLTNTEAFF. The CDR3 DNA reads TGTGCCTGGAGTTTAACGAACACTGAAGCTTTCTTT.

This rearrangement joins TRBV7-8 to TRBJ2-1; 11 bases are shared with TRBD2. The CDR3 loop spans 17 amino acids. V shed 5 bases, J shed 4 bases, and the junction held 10 bases outside the gene matches. Germline CDR1 is SGHVS and CDR2 is FQNEAQ. In DNA, the CDR3 is TGTGCCAGCAGCACCCACACGGGACTAGCGGTATACAATGAGCAGTTCTTC. It translates to CASSTHTGLAVYNEQFF.

This chain uses TRBV5-4 with TRBJ2-3; no clear D gene. CDR3 size: 16 residues. Per germline, CDR1 SGHNT and CDR2 YYREEE (reference sequence). The germline V and J ends were trimmed by 3 bases and 1 base, with 15 bases remaining between them. This CDR3 is CASSSARGTRTDTQYF. The DNA for the CDR3 is TGTGCCAGCAGCTCCGCGCGCGGCACCCGCACAGATACGCAGTATTTT.

The V gene is TRBV30, the J gene TRBJ2-5; 9 bases align to TRBD1. Gene TRBJ2-7 matches the end of the DNA better, so the J call may be wrong. CDR3 size: 14 residues. The germline V gene has CDR1 GTSNPN and CDR2 SVGIG (reference sequence). CDR3 bases: TGTGCCTGGAGACGACAGGGGGTGAGTCGCGAGCAGTACTTC. Encoded protein: CAWRRQGVSREQYF.

This clone was recorded at least ten times. The CDR3 DNA follows: TGTGCCAGCTCAACCAGTATGAACACTGAAGCTTTCTTT. It specifies CASSTSMNTEAFF. V and J are TRBV18 and TRBJ1-1; D unresolved. The CDR3 totals 13 residues. CDR1 is KGHSH, CDR2 LQKENI, per germline. Trimming pared 5 bases from V and 0 bases from J, leaving 7 bases between.